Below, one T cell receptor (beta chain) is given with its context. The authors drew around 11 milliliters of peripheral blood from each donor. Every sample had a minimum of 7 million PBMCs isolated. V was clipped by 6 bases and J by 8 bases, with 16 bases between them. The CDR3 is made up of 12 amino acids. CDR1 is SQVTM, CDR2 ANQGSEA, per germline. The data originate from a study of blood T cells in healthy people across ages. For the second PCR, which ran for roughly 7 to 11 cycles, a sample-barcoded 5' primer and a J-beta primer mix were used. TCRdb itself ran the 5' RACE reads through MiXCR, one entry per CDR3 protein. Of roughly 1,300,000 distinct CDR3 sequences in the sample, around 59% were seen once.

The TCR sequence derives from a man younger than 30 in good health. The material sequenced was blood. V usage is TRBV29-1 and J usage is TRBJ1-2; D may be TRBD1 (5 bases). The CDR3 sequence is CSVAAGSGGYTF. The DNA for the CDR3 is TGCAGCGTGGCCGCAGGGTCGGGAGGCTACACCTTC.